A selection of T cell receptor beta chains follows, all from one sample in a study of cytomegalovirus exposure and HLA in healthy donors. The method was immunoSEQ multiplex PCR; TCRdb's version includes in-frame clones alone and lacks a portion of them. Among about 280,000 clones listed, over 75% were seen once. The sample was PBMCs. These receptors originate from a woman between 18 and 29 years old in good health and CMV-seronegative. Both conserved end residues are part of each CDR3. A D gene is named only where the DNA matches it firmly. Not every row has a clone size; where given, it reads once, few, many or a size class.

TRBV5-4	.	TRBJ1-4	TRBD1	TGTGCCAGCAGCTCCACAGGGGAGGAGAATGAAAAACTGTTTTTT	CASSSTGEENEKLFF
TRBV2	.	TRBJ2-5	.	TGTGCCAGCATAATAATCCAAGAGACCCAGTACTTC	CASIIIQETQYF
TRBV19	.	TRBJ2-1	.	TGTGCCAGTAGTACACTCGGAGCCTACAATGAGCAGTTCTTC	CASSTLGAYNEQFF
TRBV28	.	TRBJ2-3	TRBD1	TGTGCCAGCAAACTCCCGGGACAGACCACAGATACGCAGTATTTT	CASKLPGQTTDTQYF
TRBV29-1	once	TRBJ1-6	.	TGCAGCGTTTCGGGAGGGACCTCATATAATTCACCCCTCCACTTT	CSVSGGTSYNSPLHF
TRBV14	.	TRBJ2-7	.	TGTGCCAGCAGCCCACGACAGGTCTCCTACGAGCAGTACTTC	CASSPRQVSYEQYF
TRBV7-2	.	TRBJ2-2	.	TGTGCCAGCAGCTTCCCTGACTCGGGCACCGGGGAGCTGTTTTTT	CASSFPDSGTGELFF
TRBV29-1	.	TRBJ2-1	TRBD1	TGCAGCGTAAATGCAGGACAGGGGAATGAGCAGTTCTTC	CSVNAGQGNEQFF
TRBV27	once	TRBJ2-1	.	TGTGCCAGCAGTTTATTCCTAGGGGCCAATGAGCAGTTCTTC	CASSLFLGANEQFF
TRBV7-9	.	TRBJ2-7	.	TGTGCCAGCAGCTCCGAGCGGAGCAGCTCCTACGAGCAGTACTTC	CASSSERSSSYEQYF
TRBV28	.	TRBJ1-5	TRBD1	TGTGCCAGCAGTTCTCAGCTGAGGGACAGGGTAGGCCAGCCCCAGCATTTT	CASSSQLRDRVGQPQHF
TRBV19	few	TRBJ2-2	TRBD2	TGTGCCAGTAGTACCAGCGGGAGCAGGACCGGGGAGCTGTTTTTT	CASSTSGSRTGELFF
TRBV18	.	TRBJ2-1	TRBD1	TGTGCCAGCTCACCTCAACAGGGGGCCACGAATGAGCAGTTCTTC	CASSPQQGATNEQFF
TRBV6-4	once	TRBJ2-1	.	TGTGCCAGCAGTGACTCACAGGATTCCTACAATGAGCAGTTCTTC	CASSDSQDSYNEQFF
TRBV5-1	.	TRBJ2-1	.	TGCGCCAGCAGCCTAACTCGGTATCGGAGGAGCTCCTACAATGAGCAGTTCTTC	CASSLTRYRRSSYNEQFF
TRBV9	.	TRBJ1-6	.	TGTGCCAGCAGCCCAGGCGGGGGGAATTCACCCCTCCACTTT	CASSPGGGNSPLHF
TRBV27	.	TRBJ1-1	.	TGTGCCAGCAGTTACGGACATTGGAACACTGAAGCTTTCTTT	CASSYGHWNTEAFF
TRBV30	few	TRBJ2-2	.	TGTGCCTGGAGTGTGGCCGCAACGAACACCGGGGAGCTGTTTTTT	CAWSVAATNTGELFF
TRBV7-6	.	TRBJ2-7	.	TGTGCCAGCAGCCGCTATTTTTCCTACGAGCAGTACTTC	CASSRYFSYEQYF
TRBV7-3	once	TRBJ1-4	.	TGTGCCAGCAGCTTATCGGGAGGGAGTAATGAAAAACTGTTTTTT	CASSLSGGSNEKLFF
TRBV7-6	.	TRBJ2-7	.	TGTGCCAGCAGCTTAGCGGGGGCGGATGTCTCCTACGAGCAGTACTTC	CASSLAGADVSYEQYF
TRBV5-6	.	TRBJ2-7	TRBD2	TGTGCCAGCAGCTTGGAGCGGGGGGCCAACTCCTACGAGCAGTACTTC	CASSLERGANSYEQYF
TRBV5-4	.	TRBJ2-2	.	TGTGCCAGCAGTCCGGACACGAACACCGGGGAGCTGTTTTTT	CASSPDTNTGELFF
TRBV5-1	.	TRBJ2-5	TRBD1	TGCGCCAGCAGCGACCCAGGGGGGACCCAGTACTTC	CASSDPGGTQYF
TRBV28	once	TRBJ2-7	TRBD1	TGTGCCAGCAGTTTACCCCAGGACAGGGATGACTACGAGCAGTACTTC	CASSLPQDRDDYEQYF
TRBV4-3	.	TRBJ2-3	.	TGCGCCAGCAGCCAAGCGGCGGTTTTGGGCACAGATACGCAGTATTTT	CASSQAAVLGTDTQYF
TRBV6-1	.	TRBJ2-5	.	TGTGCCAGCAGGAAAGACAGACTTCAAGAGACCCAGTACTTC	CASRKDRLQETQYF